Following are 14 T cell receptor beta chains from one sample sequenced in a study of blood T cells in healthy people across ages. With a J-beta primer mix and a sample-barcoded 5' primer, a second PCR ran roughly 6 to 12 cycles. Using its own MiXCR run on the 5' RACE reads, TCRdb lists one record per CDR3 protein. The repertoire holds approximately 810,000 distinct CDR3 sequences, with under 30% as singletons. The source material was blood. Source of these receptors: a woman of 80 years or more in good health.

Regarding this clonotype: One base away lies a much larger clone, so this may be a sequencing read error. The chain has TRBV3-1 and TRBJ2-7; 9 nucleotides align to TRBD2. V dropped 6 bases and J dropped 2; count of bases not matched to a gene: 11. Germline V CDR1 and CDR2: LGHDT, YNNKEL (reference sequence). The CDR3 length is 16 residues. The CDR3 nucleotides are TGTGCCAGCAGGCAACCGATGTTAGCGGGGGCCTACGAGCAGTACTTC. Translating gives CASRQPMLAGAYEQYF.

The sample holds many counts of this clonotype. The CDR3 nucleotides read TGCGCCAGCAGCCAAAGCAGCGCAGATACGCAGTATTTT. Amino acids: CASSQSSADTQYF. V usage is TRBV4-3 and J usage is TRBJ2-3; D is ambiguous. Germline lookup yields CDR1 LGHNA and CDR2 YSLEER. The CDR3 runs to 13 residues. V shed 2 bases and J shed 4 bases, with 7 bases lying between them.

CDR3 DNA: TGTGCCAGCTCACCGTCGGGACCGGCAGGGAGACAGCCCCAGCATTTT. It translates to CASSPSGPAGRQPQHF. This rearrangement joins TRBV18 to TRBJ1-5, with D perhaps matching TRBD1 (5 bases). Trimming took off 3 bases at V and 7 bases at J, with 19 bases between the two ends. The CDR3 extends over 16 amino acids. Germline V gene lookup returns CDR1 KGHSH and CDR2 LQKENI.

This clonotype was counted at least ten times. V is TRBV20-1 and J is TRBJ2-7; D call uncertain. V lost 0 bases and J lost 3, with 15 bases in between. Germline V gene lookup returns CDR1 DFQATT and CDR2 SNEGSKA (reference sequence). The CDR3 has 15 residues. The CDR3 loop is CSARDTRQERYEQYF. CDR3 DNA: TGCAGTGCTAGAGATACGAGGCAGGAGCGCTACGAGCAGTACTTC.

Many counts were recorded for this clonotype. The chain employs TRBV6-1 and TRBJ2-3; no definite D call. This CDR3 is built from 11 residues. The germline gives CDR1 MNHNS, CDR2 SASEGT. The V end lost 2 bases, the J end lost 7 bases, and 4 bases lay between the germline ends. The CDR3 nucleotides read TGTGCCAGCAGTGAACCCAATACGCAGTATTTT. As protein: CASSEPNTQYF.

This clonotype showed up just a few times. The V and J genes are TRBV6-2 or TRBV6-3 and TRBJ2-2, with 11 bases identical to TRBD1. The CDR3 has 16 residues. Germline CDR1 is MNHEY and CDR2 is SVGEGT. With 6 bases clipped from V and 5 bases from J, the junction kept 8 bases outside the gene matches. The CDR3 DNA is TGTGCCAGCAGCCCTATCGGGACAGGGGGGACCGGGGAGCTGTTTTTT. The encoded protein is CASSPIGTGGTGELFF.

This clonotype was observed once. The chain carries TRBV6-5 and TRBJ2-1, with 15 positions matching TRBD2. The CDR3 spans 16 residues. Germline-derived CDR1 and CDR2 are MNHEY and SVGAGI. Unmatched junction bases numbered 2, after V lost 0 bases and J lost 8 bases. The CDR3 here is CASSYSGLAGGDEQFF. CDR3 DNA: TGTGCCAGCAGTTACTCGGGACTAGCGGGAGGCGATGAGCAGTTCTTC.

The rearrangement joins TRBV19 to TRBJ2-3; D is unclear. V shed 6 bases and J shed 4 bases, with 11 bases lying between them. Germline CDR1 and CDR2: LNHDA and SQIVND (reference sequence). The CDR3 consists of 13 residues. The CDR3 is CASRLTLADTQYF. The DNA for the CDR3 is TGTGCCAGTAGATTAACTCTCGCAGATACGCAGTATTTT.

This clonotype came up a few times. The V and J genes are TRBV24-1 and TRBJ1-1; D ambiguous. Germline CDR1 and CDR2: KGHDR and SFDVKD. The CDR3 runs 14 residues. Trimming removed 2 bases from V and 0 bases from J, with 6 bases in between. The CDR3 is CATSDSQVNTEAFF. CDR3 nucleotide sequence: TGTGCCACCAGTGATTCTCAGGTGAACACTGAAGCTTTCTTT.

V is TRBV2 and J is TRBJ2-2; possibly TRBD1 for D (5 bases). Germline V gene data show CDR1 as SNHLY and CDR2 as FYNNEI. Trimming took 6 bases from V and 0 from J, leaving 11 bases between them. The CDR3 covers 15 residues. The CDR3 DNA is TGTGCCAGCAGGCAGACAGATGCGAACACCGGGGAGCTGTTTTTT. Its protein product is CASRQTDANTGELFF. The full variable domain, completed using reference TRBV2 and TRBJ2-2, is EPEVTQTPSHQVTQMGQEVILRCVPISNHLYFYWYRQILGQKVEFLVSFYNNEISEKSEIFDDQFSVERPDGSNFTLKIRSTKLEDSAMYFCASRQTDANTGELFFGEGSRLTVL.

The sample holds many counts of this clonotype. The rearrangement uses TRBV9 and TRBJ1-2; D is undetermined. The CDR3 sequence is 14 residues long. The germline V gene encodes CDR1 SGDLS and CDR2 YYNGEE. Deletions cut 0 bases from V and 5 bases from J, with 11 bases between. Here the CDR3 reads CASSVVNSRYGYTF. CDR3 in DNA: TGTGCCAGCAGCGTAGTCAACAGTCGTTATGGCTACACCTTC.

This chain links TRBV30 with TRBJ2-7; TRBD2 matches 7 bases. Trimming took 4 bases from V and 8 from J; bases not matched to a gene: 8. Germline V gives CDR1 GTSNPN, CDR2 SVGIG (reference sequence). This CDR3 is 12 amino acids long. CDR3 in amino acids: CAWIQGGLKQYF. CDR3 coding DNA: TGTGCCTGGATCCAGGGAGGGCTAAAGCAGTACTTC.

This clonotype was seen a handful of times. The rearrangement links TRBV29-1 to TRBJ2-4, with 9 bases fitting TRBD1. The J call may be in error: the DNA end matches TRBJ2-7 better. This CDR3 is built from 13 residues. Germline V CDR1 and CDR2: SQVTM, ANQGSEA. CDR3 amino acids: CSVVQGAFYEQYF. The CDR3 DNA sequence: TGCAGCGTTGTACAGGGGGCGTTTTACGAGCAGTACTTC.

This clonotype was observed a few times. The CDR3 nucleotides are TGTGCCACCAGTGCCCCGGGACAGGGGGCTTACGAGCAGTACTTC. Translated, it gives CATSAPGQGAYEQYF. The chain links TRBV24-1 to TRBJ2-7, with 12 bases matching TRBD1. Per germline, CDR1 KGHDR and CDR2 SFDVKD. V was pared by 5 bases and J by 4 bases, with 5 bases of the junction left unmatched. This CDR3 comprises 15 residues.